This entry lists 12 T cell receptor beta chains sequenced from one sample in a study of cytomegalovirus exposure and HLA in healthy donors. With 60 Vbeta and 13 Jbeta primers, the PCR was carried out. Sequencing was performed with immunoSEQ multiplex PCR; in TCRdb, only in-frame clones are kept and a portion is missing. Of approximately 190,000 clones in the sample, approximately 80% were seen once. The sample taken for sequencing was PBMCs. Every receptor here comes from a boy aged 2-15 years in good health and CMV-seronegative.

This clone occurred a few times. The chain's CDR3 is CASSMVRGETQYF. The CDR3, as DNA: TGTGCCAGTAGTATGGTCAGGGGGGAGACCCAGTACTTC. The rearrangement links TRBV19 to TRBJ2-5; 7 bases agree with TRBD1. The CDR3 totals 13 residues. CDR1 LNHDA and CDR2 SQIVND come from the germline V gene (reference sequence). Trimming removed 3 bases from V and 5 bases from J; junction bases left unmatched: 3.

The chain employs TRBV6-5 and TRBJ2-7; 12 bases are a match to TRBD2. The CDR3 is 14 residues long. CDR1 and CDR2 (germline): MNHEY, SVGAGI. J lost 6 bases, V lost 10 bases, and 10 bases had no gene match. The CDR3 DNA reads TGTGCCACCCGAACGGGACTAGCGGGTTTCGAGCAGTACTTC. It specifies CATRTGLAGFEQYF.

The gene calls are TRBV5-1 and TRBJ2-3; 13 bases map to TRBD2. Per germline, CDR1 SGHRS and CDR2 YFSETQ. V lost 6 bases to trimming and J lost 4 bases; unmatched junction nucleotides: 5. CDR3 size: 15 residues. CDR3 region: CASIPLAGGPDTQYF. CDR3 DNA: TGCGCCAGCATACCACTAGCGGGGGGGCCAGATACGCAGTATTTT. Using reference TRBV5-1 and TRBJ2-3 for the parts outside the CDR3, the full variable domain is KAGVTQTPRYLIKTRGQQVTLSCSPISGHRSVSWYQQTPGQGLQFLFEYFSETQRNKGNFPGRFSGRQFSNSRSEMNVSTLELGDSALYLCASIPLAGGPDTQYFGPGTRLTVL.

V gene TRBV6-5 combines with J gene TRBJ2-7, with D tentatively TRBD2 (6 bases). Per the germline V gene, CDR1 is MNHEY and CDR2 is SVGAGI. This CDR3 is built from 15 residues. V gave up 11 bases and J gave up 3 bases, with 23 bases separating them. The CDR3 sequence: CAVLSPEGKYYEQYF. In DNA, the CDR3 is TGTGCCGTCCTTTCGCCGGAGGGGAAATACTACGAGCAGTACTTC.

The rearrangement uses TRBV2 and TRBJ1-6; 8 bases line up with TRBD1. V lost 3 bases and J lost 7; bases outside the gene matches: 8. Per the germline V gene, CDR1 is SNHLY and CDR2 is FYNNEI. The CDR3 is 16 amino acids. CDR3 loop: CASSERVAGGNSPLHF. CDR3 bases: TGTGCCAGCAGTGAGCGCGTGGCAGGGGGCAATTCACCCCTCCACTTT. The full variable domain, in which reference TRBV2 and TRBJ1-6 provide the parts outside the CDR3, is EPEVTQTPSHQVTQMGQEVILRCVPISNHLYFYWYRQILGQKVEFLVSFYNNEISEKSEIFDDQFSVERPDGSNFTLKIRSTKLEDSAMYFCASSERVAGGNSPLHFGNGTRLTVT.

The rearrangement uses TRBV5-1 and TRBJ2-5; maybe TRBD2 (6 bases). With 4 bases removed from V and 5 bases from J, the gap between germline ends came to 9 bases. The CDR3 spans 12 residues. Germline CDR1 reads SGHRS; CDR2 reads YFSETQ. The CDR3 nucleotides are TGCGCCAGCAGCCCTGGGGGGGAGACCCAGTACTTC. Encoded protein: CASSPGGETQYF.

This chain links TRBV5-4 with TRBJ1-4; 7 bases are a match to TRBD1. Per germline, CDR1 SGHNT and CDR2 YYREEE (reference sequence). With V trimmed by 4 bases and J by 5 bases, 5 bases remained unmatched. The CDR3 loop spans 14 amino acids. CDR3 residues: CASSADRQNEKLFF. The CDR3 nucleotides read TGTGCCAGCAGCGCGGACAGGCAAAATGAAAAACTGTTTTTT.

The V and J genes are TRBV11-2 and TRBJ2-5; 9 bases agree with TRBD2. CDR3 length: 15 residues. CDR1 and CDR2 from the germline V gene are SGHAT and FQNNGV. With V trimmed by 4 bases and J by 5 bases, 8 bases remained unmatched. Here the CDR3 reads CASSSPLLAGETQYF. The CDR3 DNA reads as TGTGCCAGCAGCTCGCCTCTCCTAGCGGGGGAGACCCAGTACTTC.

The J gene is TRBJ2-2, the V gene TRBV19; TRBD2 matches 8 bases. The CDR3 runs 16 residues. The V gene end was trimmed by 3 bases and the J gene end by 3 bases; junction bases not matched to a gene: 6. Germline CDR1 reads LNHDA; CDR2 reads SQIVND (reference sequence). This CDR3 reads CASSIPRGVYTGELFF. The CDR3 DNA is TGTGCCAGTAGTATCCCGCGGGGGGTCTACACCGGGGAGCTGTTTTTT.

A note on this clone: The junction does not match germline at one end; this may be a read error. V usage is TRBV19 and J usage is TRBJ2-7, with 7 bases fitting TRBD1. Germline values: CDR1 LNHDA, CDR2 SQIVND (reference sequence). The CDR3 runs to 14 residues. The CDR3 DNA is TGTGCCAGTACTGCGGACAGGTACTCCTACGAGCGGTACTTC. Translation: CASTADRYSYERYF.

The sample holds one count of this clone. V and J are TRBV5-4 and TRBJ2-1; 14 bases fit TRBD2. The germline CDR1 and CDR2 sequences are SGHNT and YYREEE (reference sequence). This CDR3 comprises 15 residues. With 4 bases clipped from V and 8 bases from J, the junction kept 5 bases outside the gene matches. DNA of the CDR3: TGTGCCAGCAGCGCGACTAGCGGGGGGGCTTATGAGCAGTTCTTC. Translated: CASSATSGGAYEQFF. The full variable domain, completed using reference TRBV5-4 and TRBJ2-1, is ETGVTQSPTHLIKTRGQQVTLRCSSQSGHNTVSWYQQALGQGPQFIFQYYREEENGRGNFPPRFSGLQFPNYSSELNVNALELDDSALYLCASSATSGGAYEQFFGPGTRLTVL.

CDR3 coding DNA: TGCGCCAGCAGCGTTTACCTAGCGGGGGGGGGAAATGAGCAGTTCTTC. This encodes CASSVYLAGGGNEQFF. The chain recombines TRBV5-1 with TRBJ2-1; 12 bases align to TRBD2. CDR3 length: 16 residues. J was trimmed by 7 bases and V by 4 bases; bases with no gene match: 9. In germline, CDR1 is SGHRS, CDR2 YFSETQ.